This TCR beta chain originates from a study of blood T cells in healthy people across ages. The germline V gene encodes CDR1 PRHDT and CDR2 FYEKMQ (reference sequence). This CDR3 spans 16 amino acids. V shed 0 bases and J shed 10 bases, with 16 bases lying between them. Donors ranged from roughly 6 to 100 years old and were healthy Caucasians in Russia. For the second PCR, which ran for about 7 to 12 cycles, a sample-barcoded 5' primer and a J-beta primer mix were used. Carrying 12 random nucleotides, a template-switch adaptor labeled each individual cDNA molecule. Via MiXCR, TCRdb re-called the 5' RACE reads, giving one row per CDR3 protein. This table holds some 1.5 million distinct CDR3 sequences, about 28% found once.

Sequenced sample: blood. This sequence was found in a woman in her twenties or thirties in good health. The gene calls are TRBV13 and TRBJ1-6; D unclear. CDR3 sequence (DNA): TGTGCCAGCAGCTTAGGGAACCGGGCCGCCGGATCACCCCTCCACTTT. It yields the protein CASSLGNRAAGSPLHF.